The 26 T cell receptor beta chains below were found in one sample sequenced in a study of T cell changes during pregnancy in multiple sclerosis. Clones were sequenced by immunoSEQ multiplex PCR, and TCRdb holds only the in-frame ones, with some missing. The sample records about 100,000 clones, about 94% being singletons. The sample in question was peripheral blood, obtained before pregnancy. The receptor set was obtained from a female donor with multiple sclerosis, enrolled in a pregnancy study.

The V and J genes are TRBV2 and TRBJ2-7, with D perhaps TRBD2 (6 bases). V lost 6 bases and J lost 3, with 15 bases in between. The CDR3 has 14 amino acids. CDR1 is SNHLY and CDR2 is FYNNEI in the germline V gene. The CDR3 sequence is CASRLDGGLYEQYF. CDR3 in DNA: TGTGCCAGCAGATTGGACGGGGGACTCTACGAGCAGTACTTC.

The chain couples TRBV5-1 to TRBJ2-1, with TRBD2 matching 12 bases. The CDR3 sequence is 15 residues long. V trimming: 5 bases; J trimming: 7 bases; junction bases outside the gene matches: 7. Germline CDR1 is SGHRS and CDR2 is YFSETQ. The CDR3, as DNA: TGCGCCAGCAGGTTGACTAGCGGGAGCGGAAATGAGCAGTTCTTC. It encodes CASRLTSGSGNEQFF.

The CDR3 loop is CAISKGQQETQYF. CDR3 nucleotide sequence: TGTGCCATCAGTAAGGGACAGCAAGAGACCCAGTACTTC. V usage is TRBV10-3 and J usage is TRBJ2-5, with 7 bases matching TRBD1. The junction had 2 bases not matched to a gene; V was cut back by 5 bases and J by 2 bases. Germline assignment: CDR1 ENHRY and CDR2 SYGVKD. This CDR3 is 13 amino acids long.

CDR3 residues: CASSYSRGPGEQFF. Here the CDR3 DNA reads TGTGCCAGCAGTTACTCCAGGGGGCCCGGTGAGCAGTTCTTC. The V call is TRBV6-5, the J call TRBJ2-1; 8 nucleotides line up with TRBD1. From germline, CDR1 is MNHEY and CDR2 SVGAGI. Losses at the gene ends were 0 bases for V and 9 bases for J; bases not matched to a gene: 4. The CDR3 loop spans 14 amino acids.

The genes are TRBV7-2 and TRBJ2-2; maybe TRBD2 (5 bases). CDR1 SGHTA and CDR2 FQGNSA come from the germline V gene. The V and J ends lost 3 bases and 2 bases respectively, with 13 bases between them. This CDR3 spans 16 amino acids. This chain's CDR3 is CASSFETGLNTGELFF. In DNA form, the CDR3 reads TGTGCCAGCAGCTTCGAGACGGGATTAAACACCGGGGAGCTGTTTTTT.

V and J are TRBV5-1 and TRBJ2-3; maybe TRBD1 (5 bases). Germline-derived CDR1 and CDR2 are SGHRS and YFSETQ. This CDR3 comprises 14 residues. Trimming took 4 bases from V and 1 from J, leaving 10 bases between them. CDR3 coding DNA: TGCGCCAGCAGCAAAGGGGAACGCACAGATACGCAGTATTTT. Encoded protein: CASSKGERTDTQYF. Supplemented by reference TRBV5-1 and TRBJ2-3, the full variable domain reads KAGVTQTPRYLIKTRGQQVTLSCSPISGHRSVSWYQQTPGQGLQFLFEYFSETQRNKGNFPGRFSGRQFSNSRSEMNVSTLELGDSALYLCASSKGERTDTQYFGPGTRLTVL.

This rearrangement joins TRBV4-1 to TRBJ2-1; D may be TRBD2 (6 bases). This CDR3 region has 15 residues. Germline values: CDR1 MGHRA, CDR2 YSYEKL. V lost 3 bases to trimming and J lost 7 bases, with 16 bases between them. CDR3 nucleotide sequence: TGCGCCAGCAGCCAGACTCCGGGACTGCAGAATGAGCAGTTCTTC. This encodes CASSQTPGLQNEQFF.

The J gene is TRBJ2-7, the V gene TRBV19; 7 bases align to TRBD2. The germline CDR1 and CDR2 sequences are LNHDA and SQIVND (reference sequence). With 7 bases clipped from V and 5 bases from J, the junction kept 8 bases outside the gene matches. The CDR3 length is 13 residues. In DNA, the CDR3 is TGTGCCAGTAAGATCGCGGGAGCCCACGAGCAGTACTTC. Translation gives CASKIAGAHEQYF.

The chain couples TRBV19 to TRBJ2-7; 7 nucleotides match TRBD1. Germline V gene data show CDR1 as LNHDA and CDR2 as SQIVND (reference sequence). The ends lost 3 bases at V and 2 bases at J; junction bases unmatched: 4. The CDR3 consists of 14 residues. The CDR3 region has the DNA TGTGCCAGTAGTATGGCCGGGACAGCCTACGAGCAGTACTTC. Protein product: CASSMAGTAYEQYF.

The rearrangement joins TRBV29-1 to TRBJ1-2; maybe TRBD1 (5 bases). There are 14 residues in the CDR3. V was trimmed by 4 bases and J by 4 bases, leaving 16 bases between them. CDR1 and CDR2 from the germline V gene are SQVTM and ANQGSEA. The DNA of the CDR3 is TGCAGCGTTGTCGGGGGGGGACGGGTCTATGGCTACACCTTC. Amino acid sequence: CSVVGGGRVYGYTF. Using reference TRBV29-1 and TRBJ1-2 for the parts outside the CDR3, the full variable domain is SAVISQKPSRDICQRGTSLTIQCQVDSQVTMMFWYRQQPGQSLTLIATANQGSEATYESGFVIDKFPISRPNLTFSTLTVSNMSPEDSSIYLCSVVGGGRVYGYTFGSGTRLTVV.

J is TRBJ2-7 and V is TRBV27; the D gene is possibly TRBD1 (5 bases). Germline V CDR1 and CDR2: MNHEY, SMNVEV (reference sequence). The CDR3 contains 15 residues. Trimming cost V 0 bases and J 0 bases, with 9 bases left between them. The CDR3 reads CASSLSLRDSYEQYF. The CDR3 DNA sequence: TGTGCCAGCAGTTTATCGCTCAGGGACTCCTACGAGCAGTACTTC.

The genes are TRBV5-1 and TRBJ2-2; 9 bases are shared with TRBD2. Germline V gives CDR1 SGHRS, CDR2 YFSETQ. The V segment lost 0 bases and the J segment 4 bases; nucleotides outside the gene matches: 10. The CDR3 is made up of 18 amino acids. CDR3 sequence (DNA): TGCGCCAGCAGCTTGGTAATTAGCGGGAGACAACGCACCGGGGAGCTGTTTTTT. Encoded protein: CASSLVISGRQRTGELFF.

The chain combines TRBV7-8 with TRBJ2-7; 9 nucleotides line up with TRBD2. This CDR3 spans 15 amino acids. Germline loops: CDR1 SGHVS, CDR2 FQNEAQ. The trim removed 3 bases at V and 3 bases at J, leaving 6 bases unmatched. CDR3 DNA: TGTGCCAGCAGCTTTAGCGGGAGTCTACACTACGAGCAGTACTTC. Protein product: CASSFSGSLHYEQYF.

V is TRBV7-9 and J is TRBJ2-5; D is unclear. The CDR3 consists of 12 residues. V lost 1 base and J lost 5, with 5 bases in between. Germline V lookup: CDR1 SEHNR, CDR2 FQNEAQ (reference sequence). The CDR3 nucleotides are TGTGCCAGCAGCTTAGATCTGGAGACCCAGTACTTC. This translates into CASSLDLETQYF.

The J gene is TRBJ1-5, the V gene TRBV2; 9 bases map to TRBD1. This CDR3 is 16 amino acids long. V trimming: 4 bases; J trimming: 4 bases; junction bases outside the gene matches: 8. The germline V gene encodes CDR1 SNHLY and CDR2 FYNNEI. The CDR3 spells CASSVTGGSTNQPQHF. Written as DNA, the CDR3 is TGTGCCAGCAGTGTAACAGGGGGCTCGACTAATCAGCCCCAGCATTTT.

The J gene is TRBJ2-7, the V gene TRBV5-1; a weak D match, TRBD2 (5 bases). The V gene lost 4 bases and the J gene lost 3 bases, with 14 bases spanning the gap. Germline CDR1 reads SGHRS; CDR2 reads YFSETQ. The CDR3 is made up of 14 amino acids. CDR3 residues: CASSPGLEDYEQYF. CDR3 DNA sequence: TGCGCCAGCAGCCCCGGACTGGAGGACTACGAGCAGTACTTC.

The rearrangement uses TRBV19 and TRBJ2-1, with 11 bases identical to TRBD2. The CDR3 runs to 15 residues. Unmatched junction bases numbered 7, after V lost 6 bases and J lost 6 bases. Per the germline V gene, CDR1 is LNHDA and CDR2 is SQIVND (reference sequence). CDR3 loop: CASSATSGMLNEQFF. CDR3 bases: TGTGCCAGTAGCGCGACTAGCGGGATGCTCAATGAGCAGTTCTTC.

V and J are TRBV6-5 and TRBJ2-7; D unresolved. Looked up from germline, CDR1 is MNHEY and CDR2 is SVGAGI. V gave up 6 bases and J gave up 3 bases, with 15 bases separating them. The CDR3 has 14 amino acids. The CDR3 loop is CASSSMINLYEQYF. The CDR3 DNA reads TGTGCCAGCAGCTCTATGATTAACCTCTACGAGCAGTACTTC.

CDR3 loop: CASSLSSVAYEQYF. CDR3 sequence (DNA): TGTGCCAGCAGCTTATCGAGCGTGGCCTACGAGCAGTACTTC. The chain links TRBV7-9 to TRBJ2-7; D gene unclear. The germline V gene has CDR1 SEHNR and CDR2 FQNEAQ (reference sequence). This CDR3 has 14 amino acids. The V gene lost 2 bases and the J gene lost 2 bases, with 10 bases spanning the gap.

CDR3 coding DNA: TGTGCCGCCCGACTAGCCTCCGGGGAGCTGTTTTTT. It codes for CAARLASGELFF. The V gene is TRBV2, the J gene TRBJ2-2, with 7 bases lining up with TRBD2. J lost 6 bases, V lost 11 bases, and 6 bases had no gene match. The CDR3 covers 12 residues. Looked up from germline, CDR1 is SNHLY and CDR2 is FYNNEI. Complete variable domain (other parts from reference TRBV2 and TRBJ2-2): EPEVTQTPSHQVTQMGQEVILRCVPISNHLYFYWYRQILGQKVEFLVSFYNNEISEKSEIFDDQFSVERPDGSNFTLKIRSTKLEDSAMYFCAARLASGELFFGEGSRLTVL.

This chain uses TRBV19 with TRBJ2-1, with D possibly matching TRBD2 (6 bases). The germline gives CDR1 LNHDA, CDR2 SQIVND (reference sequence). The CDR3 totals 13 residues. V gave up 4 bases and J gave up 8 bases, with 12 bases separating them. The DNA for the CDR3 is TGTGCCAGTAGTACCGCTAGCGTCTATGAGCAGTTCTTC. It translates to CASSTASVYEQFF. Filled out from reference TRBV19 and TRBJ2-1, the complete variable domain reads DGGITQSPKYLFRKEGQNVTLSCEQNLNHDAMYWYRQDPGQGLRLIYYSQIVNDFQKGDIAEGYSVSREKKESFPLTVTSAQKNPTAFYLCASSTASVYEQFFGPGTRLTVL.

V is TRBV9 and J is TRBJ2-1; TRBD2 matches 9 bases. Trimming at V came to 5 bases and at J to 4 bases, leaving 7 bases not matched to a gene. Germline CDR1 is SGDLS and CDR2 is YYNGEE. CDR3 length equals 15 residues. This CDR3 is CASSAASGIYNEQFF. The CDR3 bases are TGTGCCAGCAGTGCCGCTAGCGGGATTTACAATGAGCAGTTCTTC.

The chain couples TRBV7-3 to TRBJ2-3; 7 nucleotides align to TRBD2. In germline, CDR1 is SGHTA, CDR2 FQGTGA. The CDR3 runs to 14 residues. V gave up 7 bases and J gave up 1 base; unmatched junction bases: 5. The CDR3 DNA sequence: TGTGCCAGCACCCTCAGCGGGGGCACAGATACGCAGTATTTT. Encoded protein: CASTLSGGTDTQYF.

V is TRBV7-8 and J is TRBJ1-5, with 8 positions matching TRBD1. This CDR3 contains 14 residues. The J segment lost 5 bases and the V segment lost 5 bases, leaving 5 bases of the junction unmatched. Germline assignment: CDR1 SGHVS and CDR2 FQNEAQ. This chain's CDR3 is CASSAGTGHQPQHF. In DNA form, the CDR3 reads TGTGCCAGCAGCGCCGGGACAGGTCATCAGCCCCAGCATTTT.

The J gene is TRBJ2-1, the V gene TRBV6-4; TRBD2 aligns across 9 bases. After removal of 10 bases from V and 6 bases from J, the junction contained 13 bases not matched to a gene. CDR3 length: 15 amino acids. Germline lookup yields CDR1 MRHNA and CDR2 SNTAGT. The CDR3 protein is CATARDSGRVNEQFF. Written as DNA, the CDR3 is TGTGCCACCGCTCGGGATAGCGGGAGAGTCAATGAGCAGTTCTTC.

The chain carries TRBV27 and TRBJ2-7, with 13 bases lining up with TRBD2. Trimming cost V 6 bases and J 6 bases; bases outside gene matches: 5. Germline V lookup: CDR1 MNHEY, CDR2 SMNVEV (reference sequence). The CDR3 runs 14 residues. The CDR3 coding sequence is TGTGCCAGCAGACTAGCGGGAGGGCCTTTCGAGCAGTACTTC. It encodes CASRLAGGPFEQYF.